Described below is a single T cell receptor beta chain sequence and its context. The data were obtained in a study of blood T cell repertoires in COVID-19. Study-wide background: The samples span acute and convalescent COVID-19 from the United States, Italy and Spain.

The junction had 11 bases not matched to a gene; V was cut back by 1 base and J by 2 bases. Germline V CDR1 and CDR2: SGDLS, YYNGEE. The CDR3 has 18 amino acids. Measured with immunoSEQ multiplex PCR; TCRdb has only the in-frame clones, and not every one. The table has under 250,000 clones, roughly 86% seen once. The source material was peripheral blood. V is TRBV9 and J is TRBJ2-3; 9 bases fit TRBD2. This clonotype originated in a woman aged 55 to 70 who had recovered from COVID-19. The CDR3 loop is CASSVIGGGADYTDTQYF. DNA for the CDR3: TGTGCCAGCAGCGTAATTGGCGGGGGGGCCGATTACACAGATACGCAGTATTTT. The full variable domain, in which reference TRBV9 and TRBJ2-3 provide the parts outside the CDR3, is DSGVTQTPKHLITATGQRVTLRCSPRSGDLSVYWYQQSLDQGLQFLIQYYNGEERAKGNILERFSAQQFPDLHSELNLSSLELGDSALYFCASSVIGGGADYTDTQYFGPGTRLTVL.